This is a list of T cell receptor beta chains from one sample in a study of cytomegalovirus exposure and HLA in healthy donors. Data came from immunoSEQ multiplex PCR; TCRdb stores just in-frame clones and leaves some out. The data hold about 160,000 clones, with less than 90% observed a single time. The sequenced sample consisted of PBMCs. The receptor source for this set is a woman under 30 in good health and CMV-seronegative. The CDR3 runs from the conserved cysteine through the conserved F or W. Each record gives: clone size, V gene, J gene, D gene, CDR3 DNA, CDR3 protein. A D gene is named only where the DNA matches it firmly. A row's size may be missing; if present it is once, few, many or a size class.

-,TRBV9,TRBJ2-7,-,TGTGCCAGCAGCGGTCGGGAGTCTTCTACCTACGAGCAGTACTTC,CASSGRESSTYEQYF
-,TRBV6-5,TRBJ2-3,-,TGTGCCAGCAGATTAGCGGCCAGCACAGATACGCAGTATTTT,CASRLAASTDTQYF
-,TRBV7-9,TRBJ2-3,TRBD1,TGTGCCAGCAGCCGAGGGGGCTTTTCGTACACAGATACGCAGTATTTT,CASSRGGFSYTDTQYF
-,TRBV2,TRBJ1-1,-,TGTGCCAGCAAGGCACAGGAAGCTTTCTTT,CASKAQEAFF
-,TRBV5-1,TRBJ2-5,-,TGCGCCAGCAGCTTCGGAGAGACCCAGTACTTC,CASSFGETQYF
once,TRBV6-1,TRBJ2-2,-,TGTGCCAGCAGTGAAGCGCCTAGAACGGGGGAGCTGTTTTTT,CASSEAPRTGELFF
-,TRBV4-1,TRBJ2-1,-,TGCGCCAGCAGCCATCGACTAAGCTCCTACAATGAGCAGTTCTTC,CASSHRLSSYNEQFF
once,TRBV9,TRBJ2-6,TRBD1,TGTGCCAGCACCCCGGGACAGGGGTTCTCTGGGGCCAACGTCCTGACTTTC,CASTPGQGFSGANVLTF
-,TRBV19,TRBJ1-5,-,TGTGCCAGTACTCCGAGGGAACGGGGCAATCAGCCCCAGCATTTT,CASTPRERGNQPQHF
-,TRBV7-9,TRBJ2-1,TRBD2,TGTGCCAGCAGCTTCCCCGGGACTAGCGGCCGCTTCTTC,CASSFPGTSGRFF
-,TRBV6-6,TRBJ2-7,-,TGTGCCACTCAGGGGGGCTCCTACGAGCAGTACTTC,CATQGGSYEQYF
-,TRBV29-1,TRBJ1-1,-,TGCAGCGTTGAAGATCAGGTCCGGATCCCCTCTTTT,CSVEDQVRIPSF
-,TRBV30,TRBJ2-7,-,TGTGCCTGGACGAGGCGATACTCTCTAGAGCAGTACTTC,CAWTRRYSLEQYF
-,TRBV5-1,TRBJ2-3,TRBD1,TGCGCCAGCAGACAGGGGACAGATACGCAGTATTTT,CASRQGTDTQYF
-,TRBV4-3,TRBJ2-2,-,TGCGCCAGCAGCCCCCAATACCGAGCTACGTACGACACCGGGGAGCTGTTTTTT,CASSPQYRATYDTGELFF
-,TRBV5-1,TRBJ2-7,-,TGCGCCAGCAGCATCCGGGGGACCTACGAGCAGTACTTC,CASSIRGTYEQYF
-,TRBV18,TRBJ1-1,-,TGTGCCAGCCTCACCAGAATAGTGGGGCCGAACACTGAAGCTTTCTTT,CASLTRIVGPNTEAFF
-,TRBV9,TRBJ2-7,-,TGTGCCAGCAGCGTCGGGGGAGGAGGAATCTACGAGCAGTACTTC,CASSVGGGGIYEQYF
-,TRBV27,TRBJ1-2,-,TGTGCCAGCAGCCGATGGGGCGGGGGCGAGGCCTATGGCTACACCTTC,CASSRWGGGEAYGYTF
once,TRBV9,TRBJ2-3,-,TGTGCCAGCAGCGTAGATCGAGGCGATACGCAGTATTTT,CASSVDRGDTQYF
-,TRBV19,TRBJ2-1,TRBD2,TGTGCCAGTAGTGGGCTAGCGGGAGGGCCTGAGCAGTTCTTC,CASSGLAGGPEQFF
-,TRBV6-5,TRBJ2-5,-,TGTGCCAGCAGTTACCGTACAGGGATGGGAGAGACCCAGTACTTC,CASSYRTGMGETQYF
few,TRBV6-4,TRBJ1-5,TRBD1,TGTGCCAGCAGTCAAAGGACAGGGTTTCAGCCCCAGCATTTT,CASSQRTGFQPQHF
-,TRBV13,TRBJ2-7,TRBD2,TGTGCCAGCAGCTGGGCGTCTAGCGGGACCGACGAGCAGTACTTC,CASSWASSGTDEQYF
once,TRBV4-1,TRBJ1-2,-,TGCGCCAGCAGCCAGGAGGGAGGCGCTAACTATGGCTACACCTTC,CASSQEGGANYGYTF
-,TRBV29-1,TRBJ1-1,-,TGCAGCGCCCCAGGAGCTTTCTTT,CSAPGAFF
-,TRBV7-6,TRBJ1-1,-,TGTGCCAGCAGCTTCCAGGTTTCTGACACTGAAGCTTTCTTT,CASSFQVSDTEAFF
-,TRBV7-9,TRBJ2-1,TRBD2,TGTGCCAGCAGCTTGGGACTAGCGGGGGAGGATCAGTTCTTC,CASSLGLAGEDQFF
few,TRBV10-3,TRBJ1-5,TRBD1,TGTGCCATCAGTGGATGGGACAGAGATAGCAATCAGCCCCAGCATTTT,CAISGWDRDSNQPQHF
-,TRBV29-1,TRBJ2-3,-,TGCAGCGTTGATGGATTAGCTCGTGGAACAGATACGCAGTATTTT,CSVDGLARGTDTQYF
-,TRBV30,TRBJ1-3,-,TGTGCCTGGACCCGGGGGATGGCTGGAAACACCATATATTTT,CAWTRGMAGNTIYF
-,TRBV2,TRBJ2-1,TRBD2,TGTGCCAGCGCCGGACTAGCGGGAGGGCTCGTAAATGAGCAGTTCTTC,CASAGLAGGLVNEQFF
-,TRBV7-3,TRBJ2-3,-,TGTGCCAGCAGCTATGCAGGGGACACAGATACGCAGTATTTT,CASSYAGDTDTQYF
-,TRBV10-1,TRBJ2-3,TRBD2,TGCGCCAGCAGCGCTTCGACTAGCGGTATCGGGGATACGCAGTATTTT,CASSASTSGIGDTQYF
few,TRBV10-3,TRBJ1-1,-,TGTGCCATCAGGGAGGTGAGCACTGAAGCTTTCTTT,CAIREVSTEAFF
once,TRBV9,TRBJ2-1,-,TGTGCCAGCAGCCCAGTACTAAGCTCCTACAATGAGCAGTTCTTC,CASSPVLSSYNEQFF
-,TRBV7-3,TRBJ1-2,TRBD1,TGTGCCAGCAGCCCAACAAATCAGGGGGCAGTTGGCTACACCTTC,CASSPTNQGAVGYTF
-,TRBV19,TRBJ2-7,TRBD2,TGTGCCAGTAGTACAACCTTCGGGACTAGCGGATCCTACGAGCAGTACTTC,CASSTTFGTSGSYEQYF
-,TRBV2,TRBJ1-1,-,TGTGCCAGCAGTGAAATGCGAGGAACTGAAGCTTTCTTT,CASSEMRGTEAFF
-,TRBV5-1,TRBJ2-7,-,TGCGCCAGCAGCCCTGGGGGTAGAGGGAGGGAGCAGTACTTC,CASSPGGRGREQYF
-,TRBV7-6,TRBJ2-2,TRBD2,TGTGCCAGCAGCTCGCAGCGGGGGGGTTTCACCGGGGAGCTGTTTTTT,CASSSQRGGFTGELFF
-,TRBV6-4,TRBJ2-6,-,TGTGCCAGCAGTGATCAGGGCGCCAACGTCCTGACTTTC,CASSDQGANVLTF
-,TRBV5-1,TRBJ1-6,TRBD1,TGCGCCAGCAGCTTTGACAGGGACTCACCCCTCCACTTT,CASSFDRDSPLHF
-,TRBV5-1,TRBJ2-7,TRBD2,TGCGCCAGCACCCGGGGGGGGGCCGAGGGCGAGCAGTACTTC,CASTRGGAEGEQYF
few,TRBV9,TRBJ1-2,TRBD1,TGTGCCAGCAGCGTTACCGGGACAGGGTACGGGTATGGCTACACCTTC,CASSVTGTGYGYGYTF